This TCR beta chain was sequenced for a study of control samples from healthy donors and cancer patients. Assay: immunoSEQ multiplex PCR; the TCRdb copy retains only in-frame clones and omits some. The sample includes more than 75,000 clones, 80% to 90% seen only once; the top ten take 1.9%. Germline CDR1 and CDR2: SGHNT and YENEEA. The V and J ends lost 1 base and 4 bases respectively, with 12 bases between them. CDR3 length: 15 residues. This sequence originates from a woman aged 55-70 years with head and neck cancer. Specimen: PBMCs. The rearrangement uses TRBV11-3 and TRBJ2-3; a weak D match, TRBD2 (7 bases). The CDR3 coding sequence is TGTGCCAGCAGCTTAGTCGGGGGGCAGGCAGATACGCAGTATTTT. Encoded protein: CASSLVGGQADTQYF.